One sample yielded the 25 T cell receptor beta chains listed below, sequenced in a study of T-cell memory formation after mild COVID-19. Using its own MiXCR run on the 5' RACE reads, TCRdb lists one record per CDR3 protein. The sample includes about 400,000 distinct CDR3 sequences, around 14% of them seen just once. The sequencing input was PBMCs or a T cell subset sorted from them (not recorded which). The source is a man between 18 and 29 years old who had mild COVID-19 (a few samples of this study predate the infection). Cell type and time point are not known.

The V call is TRBV5-1, the J call TRBJ2-2; D is unclear. V dropped 0 bases and J dropped 2 bases, with 11 bases sitting between them. Germline V gene sequence: CDR1 SGHRS, CDR2 YFSETQ. CDR3 length: 16 amino acids. CDR3 nucleotide sequence: TGCGCCAGCAGCTTGGTAGGCAGCCAAAACACCGGGGAGCTGTTTTTT. Protein sequence: CASSLVGSQNTGELFF.

At least ten counts were recorded for this clonotype. The chain is built from TRBV9 and TRBJ2-7; 7 bases map to TRBD1. J was trimmed by 6 bases and V by 3 bases; bases with no gene match: 6. Germline CDR1 is SGDLS and CDR2 is YYNGEE. The CDR3 has 13 residues. CDR3 bases: TGTGCCAGCAGCGCAGAGGGACAGCGCGAGCAGTACTTC. It translates to CASSAEGQREQYF.

Here the CDR3 DNA reads TGCGCCAGCAGTGAGCACAATCAGCCCCAGCATTTT. This encodes CASSEHNQPQHF. The chain employs TRBV10-1 and TRBJ1-5, with D hard to call. Germline CDR1 WNHNN, CDR2 SYGVQD (reference sequence). V lost 2 bases, J lost 3 bases, and 2 bases lay in between. The CDR3 consists of 12 residues.

The sample holds many counts of this clonotype. V gene TRBV5-1 combines with J gene TRBJ2-3; D uncertain. The CDR3 sequence is 14 residues long. Germline CDR1 is SGHRS and CDR2 is YFSETQ. Trimming removed 2 bases from V and 4 bases from J, with 11 bases in between. As DNA, the CDR3 is TGCGCCAGCAGCTTAGGCCTAGGGCCAGATACGCAGTATTTT. Its translation is CASSLGLGPDTQYF.

The chain employs TRBV7-8 and TRBJ2-7, with 9 bases lining up with TRBD1. V was clipped by 5 bases and J by 5 bases; unmatched bases: 10. CDR1 and CDR2 from the germline V gene are SGHVS and FQNEAQ. CDR3 length: 15 residues. This CDR3 is CASSRTTGGENEQYF. The CDR3 DNA reads TGTGCCAGCAGCAGAACTACAGGGGGCGAAAACGAGCAGTACTTC.

This clonotype has a count of ten or more. This sequence joins TRBV14 and TRBJ1-3; D unresolved. The V and J ends lost 3 bases and 0 bases respectively, with 9 bases between them. The CDR3 contains 15 residues. Germline CDR1 reads SGHDN; CDR2 reads FVKESK. CDR3 in amino acids: CASSHSPLSGNTIYF. The CDR3 coding sequence is TGTGCCAGCAGCCACAGTCCGCTCTCTGGAAACACCATATATTTT.

This clonotype has just a few counts. This chain joins TRBV7-8 and TRBJ2-2; unclear D gene. CDR1 is SGHVS and CDR2 is FQNEAQ in the germline V gene. V was pared by 4 bases and J by 0 bases, with 6 bases between. The CDR3 totals 14 residues. The CDR3 loop is CASSYRPNTGELFF. The DNA of the CDR3 is TGTGCCAGCAGCTATCGACCGAACACCGGGGAGCTGTTTTTT.

This clonotype has only a few counts. V usage is TRBV18 and J usage is TRBJ2-5, with TRBD2 matching 8 bases. The germline gives CDR1 KGHSH, CDR2 LQKENI. The CDR3 has 14 amino acids. J was trimmed by 4 bases and V by 4 bases; bases with no gene match: 5. The CDR3 region has the DNA TGTGCCAGCTCACGTAGCGGGAACCCAGAGACCCAGTACTTC. Translation gives CASSRSGNPETQYF.

This clonotype appeared a few times. The rearrangement joins TRBV4-3 to TRBJ2-3, with D unclear. Trimming shortened V by 1 base and J by 0 bases, and 8 bases separated the two germline ends. This CDR3 spans 15 amino acids. Germline V lookup: CDR1 LGHNA, CDR2 YSLEER. The CDR3 sequence is CASSQVAGSTDTQYF. Written as DNA, the CDR3 is TGCGCCAGCAGCCAAGTAGCTGGAAGCACAGATACGCAGTATTTT.

Many counts were recorded for this clonotype. The chain links TRBV5-1 to TRBJ2-1; 12 bases are a match to TRBD1. Germline values: CDR1 SGHRS, CDR2 YFSETQ. V was clipped by 3 bases and J by 7 bases; unmatched bases: 8. This CDR3 comprises 16 residues. Here the CDR3 reads CASSSARDRGRNEQFF. The CDR3 DNA follows: TGCGCCAGCAGCTCTGCGAGGGACAGGGGGCGGAATGAGCAGTTCTTC.

This clonotype has a handful of counts. This sequence joins TRBV12-5 and TRBJ2-3, with 7 bases identical to TRBD2. Per the germline V gene, CDR1 is LGHNT and CDR2 is FRNRAP. Unmatched junction bases numbered 10, after V lost 1 base and J lost 6 bases. CDR3 length equals 16 residues. CDR3 loop: CASGLGLAGIKDTQYF. CDR3 DNA sequence: TGTGCTAGTGGTTTGGGACTAGCCGGGATTAAGGATACGCAGTATTTT.

The V gene is TRBV20-1, the J gene TRBJ1-1, with a tentative D call TRBD1 (5 bases). The CDR3 loop spans 18 amino acids. From germline, CDR1 is DFQATT and CDR2 SNEGSKA (reference sequence). The V and J ends lost 1 base and 3 bases respectively, with 24 bases between them. CDR3 region: CSARGWRGSGSRDTEAFF. The CDR3 DNA reads as TGCAGTGCTAGAGGGTGGCGGGGCAGTGGGAGTAGAGACACTGAAGCTTTCTTT.

This clonotype came up a few times. This chain uses TRBV20-1 with TRBJ2-1, with D maybe TRBD2 (6 bases). The germline V gene has CDR1 DFQATT and CDR2 SNEGSKA (reference sequence). V was cut by 6 bases and J by 6 bases, with 21 bases left in between. The CDR3 totals 15 residues. Here the CDR3 DNA reads TGCAGTGCGGAAACTTTCCGGGACTTACCCAATGAGCAGTTCTTC. It translates to CSAETFRDLPNEQFF.

The V and J genes are TRBV6-5 and TRBJ2-5; 9 positions match TRBD1. Losses at the gene ends were 6 bases for V and 6 bases for J; bases not matched to a gene: 11. Germline values: CDR1 MNHEY, CDR2 SVGAGI. The CDR3 sequence is 15 residues long. The CDR3 is CASRFGTGKSKTQYF. The DNA of the CDR3 is TGTGCCAGCAGGTTTGGGACAGGGAAAAGTAAGACCCAGTACTTC.

The CDR3 spells CASSFPGQGKNIQYF. CDR3 nucleotide sequence: TGTGCCAGCAGCTTTCCGGGACAGGGCAAAAACATTCAGTACTTC. J is TRBJ2-4 and V is TRBV5-4; 9 nucleotides align to TRBD1. J was trimmed by 3 bases and V by 2 bases; bases with no gene match: 3. Germline V gene sequence: CDR1 SGHNT, CDR2 YYREEE (reference sequence). There are 15 residues in the CDR3.

A few counts support this clonotype. J is TRBJ2-2 and V is TRBV12-3 or TRBV12-4; unclear D gene. This CDR3 is 14 amino acids long. The V end lost 1 base, the J end lost 1 base, and 4 bases lay between the germline ends. The DNA of the CDR3 is TGTGCCAGCAGTTTAGACTGGAACACCGGGGAGCTGTTTTTT. It encodes CASSLDWNTGELFF.

This clonotype was counted only a few times. This chain uses TRBV7-9 with TRBJ2-1; 11 nucleotides agree with TRBD2. V was pared by 5 bases and J by 6 bases, with 15 bases of the junction left unmatched. Germline V gene lookup returns CDR1 SEHNR and CDR2 FQNEAQ (reference sequence). The CDR3 is 18 amino acids. CDR3 coding DNA: TGTGCCAGCAGCCTACGGACCTCTAGCGGGGGGCAGGGCAATGAGCAGTTCTTC. Its protein product is CASSLRTSSGGQGNEQFF. The full variable domain, with the rest looked up from reference TRBV7-9 and TRBJ2-1, is DTGVSQNPRHKITKRGQNVTFRCDPISEHNRLYWYRQTLGQGPEFLTYFQNEAQLEKSRLLSDRFSAERPKGSFSTLEIQRTEQGDSAMYLCASSLRTSSGGQGNEQFFGPGTRLTVL.

The gene calls are TRBV4-1 and TRBJ1-1; the D is unclear. Germline CDR1 and CDR2: MGHRA and YSYEKL. The CDR3 is made up of 15 amino acids. Trimming took 1 base from V and 0 from J, leaving 9 bases between them. CDR3 sequence: CASSQVGRMNTEAFF. For the CDR3, the DNA is TGCGCCAGCAGCCAAGTCGGACGGATGAACACTGAAGCTTTCTTT.

This clonotype was counted ten times or more. This rearrangement joins TRBV12-5 to TRBJ1-1; D gene unclear. The CDR3 spans 14 residues. The ends were cut back, 4 bases at V and 1 base at J, with 10 bases in the middle. CDR1 and CDR2 from the germline V gene are LGHNT and FRNRAP. The CDR3 reads CASGWDTGNTEAFF. The DNA for the CDR3 is TGTGCTAGTGGTTGGGATACGGGGAACACTGAAGCTTTCTTT. Full variable domain (outside the CDR3, taken from reference TRBV12-5 and TRBJ1-1): DARVTQTPRHKVTEMGQEVTMRCQPILGHNTVFWYRQTMMQGLELLAYFRNRAPLDDSGMPKDRFSAEMPDATLATLKIQPSEPRDSAVYFCASGWDTGNTEAFFGQGTRLTVV.

This clonotype came up many times. The chain combines TRBV20-1 with TRBJ2-7; weak D call: TRBD1 (6 bases). CDR1 is DFQATT, CDR2 SNEGSKA, per germline (reference sequence). V was trimmed by 1 base and J by 2 bases, leaving 15 bases between them. The CDR3 sequence is 15 residues long. CDR3: CSARGETGPPYEQYF. Here the CDR3 DNA reads TGCAGTGCTAGAGGGGAGACAGGTCCTCCCTACGAGCAGTACTTC.

The chain uses TRBV20-1 and TRBJ1-1, with TRBD1 matching over 12 bases. V lost 0 bases to trimming and J lost 0 bases; unmatched junction nucleotides: 17. Per germline, CDR1 DFQATT and CDR2 SNEGSKA (reference sequence). The CDR3 contains 21 residues. CDR3 amino acids: CSARDLAGTGGVFPLNTEAFF. For the CDR3, the DNA is TGCAGTGCTAGAGATTTAGCCGGGACAGGGGGCGTGTTTCCACTGAACACTGAAGCTTTCTTT.

The chain employs TRBV7-9 and TRBJ1-6; TRBD1 might be the D (6 bases). This CDR3 is 14 amino acids long. The germline CDR1 and CDR2 sequences are SEHNR and FQNEAQ (reference sequence). V was pared by 3 bases and J by 7 bases, with 10 bases between. The DNA of the CDR3 is TGTGCCAGCAGCTTCGGCAGGGGCAATTCACCCCTCCACTTT. Its protein is CASSFGRGNSPLHF.

In this sample, this clonotype turned up a few times. V is TRBV5-1 and J is TRBJ1-4, with D tentatively TRBD1 (5 bases). The CDR3 length is 15 residues. The V end was cut by 2 bases, the J end by 6 bases, with 14 bases between. The V gene's germline CDR1 is SGHRS and CDR2 YFSETQ. CDR3 nucleotide sequence: TGCGCCAGCAGCTTCGGACGGGGGAGACATGAAAAACTGTTTTTT. Protein: CASSFGRGRHEKLFF.

This clonotype occurred many times. V gene TRBV5-1 combines with J gene TRBJ1-2, with D possibly being TRBD1 (6 bases). The germline gives CDR1 SGHRS, CDR2 YFSETQ. CDR3 length equals 14 residues. V was trimmed by 4 bases and J by 8 bases, leaving 18 bases between them. Here the CDR3 reads CASSPEQGVGGYTF. The CDR3 DNA is TGCGCCAGCAGCCCAGAACAGGGAGTAGGCGGCTACACCTTC.

Concerning this clonotype: One junction end disagrees with the germline gene, perhaps due to a read error. The gene calls are TRBV7-7 and TRBJ2-3; D is possibly TRBD1 (6 bases). The CDR3 extends over 14 amino acids. CDR1 is SSHAT, CDR2 FNYEAQ, per germline (reference sequence). CDR3 region: CASSPTGFADTQYF. CDR3 DNA sequence: TGTGCTAGCAGCCCCACAGGGTTCGCGGATACGCAGTATTTT.